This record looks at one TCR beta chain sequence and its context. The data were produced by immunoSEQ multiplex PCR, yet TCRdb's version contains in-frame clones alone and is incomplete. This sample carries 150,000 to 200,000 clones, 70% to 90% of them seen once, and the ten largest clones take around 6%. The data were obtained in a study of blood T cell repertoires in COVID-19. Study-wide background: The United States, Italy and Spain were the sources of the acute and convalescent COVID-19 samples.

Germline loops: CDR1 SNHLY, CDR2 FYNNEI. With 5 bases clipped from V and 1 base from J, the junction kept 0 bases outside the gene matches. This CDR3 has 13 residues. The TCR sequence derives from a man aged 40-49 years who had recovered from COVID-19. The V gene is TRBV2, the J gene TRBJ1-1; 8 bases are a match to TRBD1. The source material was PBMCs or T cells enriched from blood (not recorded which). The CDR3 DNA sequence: TGTGCCAGCAGTACAGGGGGGAACACTGAAGCTTTCTTT. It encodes CASSTGGNTEAFF.